This T cell receptor beta chain is drawn from a study of molecular identifiers for immune sequencing clone quantification. Findings and caveats of the study: Over 99% of effector molecules, but under 1% in naive cells, were held by clones with more than 20 RNA copies.

It was with previously described methods and listed TCR primers that bulk TCR libraries were made. TCRdb itself ran the PCR reads through MiXCR, one entry per CDR3 protein. The sample carries just under 650,000 distinct CDR3 sequences, just under 20% recorded once. About this clonotype: The antigen remains unidentified. It may be a read error: a sequence one base away is much more abundant.

CDR3 length: 13 amino acids. Looked up from germline, CDR1 is GTSNPN and CDR2 is SVGIG (reference sequence). Sequenced input: naive CD8+ T cells from blood, with Jurkat cell RNA spiked in. Subset specified: FACS-sorted CD8+CD4-CCR7+CD45RA+ naive T cells. This sequence joins TRBV30 and TRBJ2-3; TRBD2 matches 9 bases. This receptor was taken from a human donor in good health. Some libraries in this study had Jurkat cell RNA spiked in. CDR3 amino acids: CAWSLAGTDTRYF. The CDR3 DNA follows: TGTGCCTGGAGCCTAGCGGGAACAGATACGCGGTATTTT.